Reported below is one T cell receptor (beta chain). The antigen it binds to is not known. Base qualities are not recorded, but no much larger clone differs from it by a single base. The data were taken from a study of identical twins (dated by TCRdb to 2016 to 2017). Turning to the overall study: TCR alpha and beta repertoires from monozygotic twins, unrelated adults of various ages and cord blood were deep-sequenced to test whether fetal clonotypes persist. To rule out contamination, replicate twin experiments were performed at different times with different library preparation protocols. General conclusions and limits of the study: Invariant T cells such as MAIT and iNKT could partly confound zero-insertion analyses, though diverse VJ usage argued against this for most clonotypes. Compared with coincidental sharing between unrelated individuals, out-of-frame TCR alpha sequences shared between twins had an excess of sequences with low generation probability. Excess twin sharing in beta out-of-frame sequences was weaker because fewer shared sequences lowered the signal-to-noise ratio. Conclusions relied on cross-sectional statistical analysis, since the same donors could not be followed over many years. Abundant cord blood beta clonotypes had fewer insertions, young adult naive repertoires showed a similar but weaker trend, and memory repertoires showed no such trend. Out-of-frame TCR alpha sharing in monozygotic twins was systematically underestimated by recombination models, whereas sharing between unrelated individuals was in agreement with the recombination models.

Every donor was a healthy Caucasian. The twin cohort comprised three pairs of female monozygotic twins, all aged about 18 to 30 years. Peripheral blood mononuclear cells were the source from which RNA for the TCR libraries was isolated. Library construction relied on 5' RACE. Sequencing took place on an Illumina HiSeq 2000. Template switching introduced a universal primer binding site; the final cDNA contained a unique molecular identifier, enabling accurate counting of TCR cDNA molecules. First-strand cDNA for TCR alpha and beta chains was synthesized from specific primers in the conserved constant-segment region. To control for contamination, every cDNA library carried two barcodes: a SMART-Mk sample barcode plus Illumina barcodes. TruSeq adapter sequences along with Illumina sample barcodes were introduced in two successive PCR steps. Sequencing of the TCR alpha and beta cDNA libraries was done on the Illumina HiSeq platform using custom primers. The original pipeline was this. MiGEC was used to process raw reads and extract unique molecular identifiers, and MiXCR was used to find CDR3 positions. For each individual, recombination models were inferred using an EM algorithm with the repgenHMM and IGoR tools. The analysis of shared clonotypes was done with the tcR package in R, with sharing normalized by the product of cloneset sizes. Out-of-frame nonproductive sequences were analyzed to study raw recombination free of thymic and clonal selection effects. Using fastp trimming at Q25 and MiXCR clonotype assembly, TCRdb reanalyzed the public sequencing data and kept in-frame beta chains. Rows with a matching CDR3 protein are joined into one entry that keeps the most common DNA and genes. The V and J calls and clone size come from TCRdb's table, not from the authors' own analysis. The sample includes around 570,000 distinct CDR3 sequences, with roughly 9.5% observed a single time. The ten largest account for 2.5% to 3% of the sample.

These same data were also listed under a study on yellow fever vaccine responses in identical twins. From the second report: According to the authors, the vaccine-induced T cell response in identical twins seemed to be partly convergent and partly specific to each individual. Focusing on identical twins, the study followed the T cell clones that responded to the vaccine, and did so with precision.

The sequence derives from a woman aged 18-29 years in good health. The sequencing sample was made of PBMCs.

Here is the DNA: TGCGCCAGCAGCCAATCTAAACAGACTAGCAGGGAGCAGTTCTTC. This codes for CASSQSKQTSREQFF. The V and J segments used are TRBV4-3 and TRBJ2-1, with TRBD2 matching 7 junction bases. The germline V end is reduced by 2 bases and the J end by 10 bases; junction bases left unmatched: 11. CDR1 and CDR2, per the germline V gene, are LGHNA and YSLEER. The CDR3 spans 15 residues, from the cysteine through the phenylalanine. The entry retains the CDR3 DNA only, 45 bases that are in frame from base 1.